A selection of T cell receptor beta chains follows, all from one sample in a study of blood T cell repertoires in COVID-19. The assay was immunoSEQ multiplex PCR, and TCRdb's table has in-frame clones only and misses some. Seen here are 200,000 to 250,000 clones, approximately 80% observed once, and the top ten hold 10%. The sequencing sample was made of peripheral blood. These receptors were obtained from an elderly woman with acute or convalescent COVID-19. CDR3s include the opening cysteine and the closing phenylalanine or tryptophan. A D gene is named only where the DNA matches it firmly. The size entry is marked missing in some rows and otherwise reads once, few, many or a size class.

j_gene | v_gene | d_gene | abundance | CDR3aa | CDR3nt
TRBJ2-7 | TRBV5-6 | NA | NA | CASSMNTGGPYEQYF | TGTGCCAGCAGTATGAACACAGGTGGTCCCTACGAGCAGTACTTC
TRBJ1-2 | TRBV14 | NA | NA | CASSLTGRDYGYTF | TGTGCCAGCAGCTTAACCGGCAGGGACTATGGCTACACCTTC
TRBJ1-5 | TRBV7-8 | NA | NA | CASSPLQGRSGQPQHF | TGTGCCAGCAGCCCACTACAGGGACGGTCGGGTCAGCCCCAGCATTTT
TRBJ1-1 | TRBV9 | TRBD1 | many | CASSVATGDEAFF | TGTGCCAGCAGCGTAGCGACAGGGGATGAAGCTTTCTTT
TRBJ2-6 | TRBV11-3 | TRBD1 | NA | CASSPGQGAAGANVLTF | TGTGCCAGCAGCCCAGGACAGGGGGCAGCTGGGGCCAACGTCCTGACTTTC
TRBJ1-6 | TRBV5-6 | NA | once | CASSLAGAYSPLHF | TGTGCCAGCAGCTTGGCAGGGGCCTATTCACCCCTCCACTTT
TRBJ2-7 | TRBV18 | TRBD1 | few | CASSPPGTQGAYEQYF | TGTGCCAGCTCACCACCGGGTACACAGGGGGCCTACGAGCAGTACTTC
TRBJ2-3 | TRBV10-1 | TRBD2 | NA | CASSGPSGTYTDTQYF | TGCGCCAGCAGTGGGCCCAGCGGGACCTACACAGATACGCAGTATTTT
TRBJ1-6 | TRBV5-1 | NA | NA | CASSLGGILIDSPLHF | TGCGCCAGCAGCTTGGGCGGCATATTAATAGATTCACCCCTCCACTTT
TRBJ1-3 | TRBV30 | TRBD1 | NA | CAWSGRRTGIAGNTIYF | TGTGCCTGGAGTGGCAGAAGGACAGGCATAGCTGGAAACACCATATATTTT
TRBJ2-7 | TRBV19 | TRBD1 | NA | CASSGTGGYEQYF | TGTGCCAGTAGTGGGACAGGGGGCTACGAGCAGTACTTC
TRBJ2-1 | TRBV7-9 | NA | NA | CASSLGGGAYNEQFF | TGTGCCAGCAGCTTAGGCGGGGGCGCCTACAATGAGCAGTTCTTC
TRBJ2-3 | TRBV28 | NA | NA | CASSPPGRVTDTQYF | TGTGCCAGCAGTCCCCCCGGCAGGGTGACAGATACGCAGTATTTT
TRBJ2-5 | TRBV6-2/TRBV6-3 | NA | NA | CASSHGETQYF | TGTGCCAGCAGCCACGGAGAGACCCAGTACTTC
TRBJ1-1 | TRBV7-9 | NA | NA | CASTDYSGAMNTEAFF | TGTGCCAGCACCGATTATAGTGGGGCAATGAACACTGAAGCTTTCTTT
TRBJ2-7 | TRBV25-1 | NA | NA | CASSVGGQRAYEQYF | TGTGCCAGCAGTGTTGGCGGACAGAGAGCCTACGAGCAGTACTTC
TRBJ1-5 | TRBV9 | TRBD1 | NA | CASSADRELNQPQHF | TGTGCCAGCAGCGCGGACAGGGAACTCAATCAGCCCCAGCATTTT
TRBJ1-1 | TRBV7-9 | NA | NA | CASSRERVPEAFF | TGTGCCAGCAGCAGAGAACGCGTCCCCGAAGCTTTCTTT
TRBJ1-2 | TRBV7-2 | TRBD1 | NA | CASSSTGGYYGYTF | TGTGCCAGCAGCTCTACAGGGGGATACTATGGCTACACCTTC
TRBJ2-1 | TRBV11-2 | NA | NA | CASSLLRDTVYNEQFF | TGTGCCAGCAGCTTACTCCGGGACACAGTTTACAATGAGCAGTTCTTC
TRBJ1-1 | TRBV10-3 | TRBD1 | few | CAISGGAGQGQEAFF | TGTGCCATCAGTGGTGGGGCGGGACAGGGTCAGGAAGCTTTCTTT
TRBJ2-7 | TRBV6-5 | TRBD1 | NA | CASSTRDRGRYEQYF | TGTGCCAGCAGTACCCGGGACAGGGGGAGGTACGAGCAGTACTTC
TRBJ2-3 | TRBV19 | TRBD1 | NA | CASSPDQGDTDTQYF | TGTGCCAGTAGCCCCGATCAGGGGGACACAGATACGCAGTATTTT
TRBJ2-7 | TRBV6-5 | TRBD1 | few | CASRILGQVEQYF | TGTGCCAGCCGTATTCTCGGACAGGTCGAGCAGTACTTC
TRBJ2-3 | TRBV12-3/TRBV12-4 | NA | NA | CASSQAYTDTQYF | TGTGCCAGCAGTCAAGCGTACACAGATACGCAGTATTTT
TRBJ2-6 | TRBV27 | NA | few | CASSALAVGPGANVLTF | TGTGCCAGCAGTGCCCTCGCCGTGGGGCCTGGGGCCAACGTCCTGACTTTC
TRBJ2-5 | TRBV5-1 | TRBD2 | NA | CASSLAPAGEETQYF | TGCGCCAGCAGCTTGGCCCCAGCGGGGGAAGAGACCCAGTACTTC
TRBJ2-2 | TRBV5-1 | TRBD1 | NA | CASSLVGLTGAGELFF | TGCGCCAGCAGCTTGGTTGGGCTGACAGGGGCCGGGGAGCTGTTTTTT
TRBJ2-3 | TRBV14 | TRBD2 | NA | CASSEMLAGGKDTQYF | TGTGCCAGCAGCGAGATGCTAGCGGGGGGTAAGGATACGCAGTATTTT
TRBJ1-5 | TRBV28 | NA | NA | CASSLVTGVNQPQHF | TGTGCCAGCAGCCTCGTGACGGGGGTCAATCAGCCCCAGCATTTT
TRBJ1-4 | TRBV19 | TRBD1 | NA | CASSIGTGVANEKLFF | TGTGCCAGTAGTATTGGGACAGGGGTTGCCAATGAAAAACTGTTTTTT
TRBJ2-3 | TRBV19 | TRBD2 | NA | CASSTPGTSGNPPDTQYF | TGTGCCAGTAGTACTCCCGGGACTAGCGGAAATCCCCCAGATACGCAGTATTTT
TRBJ2-1 | TRBV27 | TRBD1 | NA | CASSWGTGNEQFF | TGTGCCAGCAGTTGGGGGACAGGCAATGAGCAGTTCTTC
TRBJ2-1 | TRBV7-6 | TRBD2 | NA | CASSLVPRLADSSYNEQFF | TGTGCCAGCAGCTTAGTCCCCCGACTAGCGGACAGCTCCTACAATGAGCAGTTCTTC
TRBJ2-5 | TRBV2 | TRBD2 | NA | CASSARGEGRSGETQYF | TGTGCCAGCAGTGCCCGGGGGGAGGGGCGTTCCGGTGAGACCCAGTACTTC
TRBJ1-4 | TRBV7-9 | TRBD1 | once | CASSYGTGDEKLFF | TGTGCCAGCAGCTACGGGACAGGGGACGAAAAACTGTTTTTT
TRBJ2-1 | TRBV4-3 | TRBD2 | many | CASSPSGGSNEQFF | TGCGCCAGCAGCCCTAGCGGGGGTAGCAATGAGCAGTTCTTC
TRBJ2-5 | TRBV9 | TRBD1 | NA | CASSARTGDREETQYF | TGTGCCAGCAGCGCCCGGACAGGGGATAGAGAGGAGACCCAGTACTTC
TRBJ1-5 | TRBV18 | NA | NA | CASSPEINQPQHF | TGTGCCAGCTCACCAGAGATCAATCAGCCCCAGCATTTT
TRBJ2-5 | TRBV10-3 | NA | NA | CAISEGGGAETQYF | TGTGCCATCAGTGAGGGCGGAGGGGCAGAGACCCAGTACTTC
TRBJ2-2 | TRBV7-2 | NA | NA | CASTGGGGDTGELFF | TGTGCCAGCACTGGAGGGGGCGGAGACACCGGGGAGCTGTTTTTT
TRBJ1-2 | TRBV28 | TRBD1 | NA | CASSPAGTANYGYTF | TGTGCCAGCAGTCCAGCAGGGACAGCTAACTATGGCTACACCTTC
TRBJ1-4 | TRBV5-6 | TRBD1 | few | CASSLAGTGAEKLFF | TGTGCCAGCAGCTTGGCCGGGACAGGTGCTGAAAAACTGTTTTTT
TRBJ2-7 | TRBV20-1 | TRBD2 | NA | CSASPPGGPSEQYF | TGCAGTGCTAGTCCTCCGGGAGGGCCAAGCGAGCAGTACTTC
TRBJ2-5 | TRBV7-2 | TRBD2 | NA | CASSLAGTSGETQYF | TGTGCCAGCAGCTTAGCGGGGACTAGCGGAGAGACCCAGTACTTC
TRBJ2-7 | TRBV20-1 | TRBD1 | NA | CSASAGTGNIYEQYF | TGCAGTGCTAGTGCCGGGACAGGGAATATCTACGAGCAGTACTTC
TRBJ2-7 | TRBV4-1 | NA | NA | CASSQEGTSSYEQYF | TGCGCCAGCAGCCAAGAAGGCACTAGCTCCTACGAGCAGTACTTC